This TCR beta chain was sequenced during a study of blood T cells in healthy people across ages (dated by TCRdb to the mid-2010s). About the investigation overall: In model experiments, template switching captured roughly one uniquely barcoded TCR beta cDNA molecule for every two T cells. Using the same blood draw, the study looked at two additional independent replicas of 1 million unique cDNA reads for two donors, one aged 18 to 29 and the other aged 80 or older. Age-related changes in TCR beta repertoire diversity were measured in the study by deep sequencing normalized with unique cDNA molecular identifiers. Four age groups were formed from the donors: young (average approximately 15 years), middle-aged (approximately 39), aged (roughly 59) and long-lived (around 80). To avoid experimental bias, donors of different ages were randomly spread across the sequencing lanes. Study-wide findings and limitations: Estimates of total diversity based on one million sequenced T cells were regarded as lower bounds and as underestimates. Observed TCR beta diversity per million T cells fell roughly linearly with age, and a significant reduction was already apparent by age about 36. The long-lived group showed more naive CD4+ T cells, fewer expanded clones and increased TCR diversity than the aged group, suggesting age selection. There was a strong correlation between observed TCR beta diversity and the percentage of naive T cells measured by flow cytometry. Because donor CMV infection status was unknown, age-related changes in expanded clonotypes were potentially confounded. Conclusive comparison of naive and antigen-experienced compartments was prevented by the profiling of bulk unsorted PBMCs.

Systemically healthy Caucasian individuals from Russia, 39 in total and aged roughly 6 to 100 years, were included as donors. Approximately 10 milliliters of peripheral blood were collected from each donor into EDTA-treated Vacutainer tubes. Ficoll-Paque density-gradient centrifugation was used to isolate PBMCs, with at least 6.5 million obtained per sample. Trizol reagent was used to extract total RNA from the PBMCs, yielding at least 6 micrograms per sample. Naive CD45RAhigh/CD27high T cell percentages were measured by flow cytometry on a PBMC aliquot from every donor. According to the germline V gene, CDR1 reads SGHAT and CDR2 reads FQNNGV. Taken from cysteine to phenylalanine, the CDR3 has 18 residues. The only DNA kept is the CDR3, 54 bases in frame from the first base. V drops 1 base and J drops 1 base, leaving 19 bases in between. Library preparation used 5' RACE. Reads for this sample came from an Illumina HiSeq 2500. A second PCR of roughly 6 to 12 cycles was performed with a sample-barcoded 5' primer and a J-beta primer mix. Each TCR beta cDNA molecule received a unique molecular identifier from a template-switch 5' adaptor carrying 12 random nucleotides. At least 2.5 million CDR3-containing paired-end reads were obtained from each sample. All of the RNA was converted into first-strand cDNA using the Mint cDNA synthesis kit, with a TRBC-specific oligonucleotide serving as the primer. All cDNA was treated with uracil-DNA glycosylase and then went through a first 18-cycle PCR with the universal primers M1SS and BC2_uni_R. The authors' pipeline ran thus. Normalization of each sample was performed by random selection of 1 million high-quality reads, each carrying a distinct molecular identifier. Reads sharing molecular identifiers were discarded rather than binned into consensus sequences. MiTCR, set to a Q25 quality threshold and the strictest error-elimination algorithm, was used for CDR3 identification, clonotype clustering and error correction. A nonparametric unseen species model with Euler transformation was used to estimate lower-bound total TCR beta diversity. TCRdb handled the public reads itself, with Q25 trimming in fastp and clone calling in MiXCR, and kept productive beta chains. Every entry covers one CDR3 protein and lists the most common genes and DNA from its rows. For this entry, the V and J calls and clone size follow TCRdb and not the study's own pipeline. The sample table contains about 650,000 distinct CDR3 sequences; only one count was recorded for about 30% of them. Less than 20% of the sample is taken by the ten largest.

In the case of this clonotype: No cognate antigen has been identified for it. Nothing much larger sits one base from this clone, and base qualities are not available.

What was sequenced was blood. The sequence was collected from a woman of 80 years or more in good health. Donor details come from another sample of the same person, matched by shared clones. The V and J segments used are TRBV11-2 and TRBJ2-5; the best D guess is TRBD1, with 6 bases matching. This receptor has the CDR3 CASSLGIPSGASQETQYF. Read as DNA, the sequence is TGTGCCAGCAGCTTAGGAATCCCCTCAGGGGCCTCCCAAGAGACCCAGTACTTC.